These 2 T cell receptor beta chains share one sample of origin, sequenced in a study of blood T cell repertoires in COVID-19. The data were produced by immunoSEQ multiplex PCR, yet TCRdb's version contains in-frame clones alone and is incomplete. The sample lists more than 60,000 clones, around 85% occurring once. Sequenced sample: peripheral blood. The origin of the receptors is a human donor in a cohort sampled during active COVID-19.

This clone appeared once. The rearrangement links TRBV4-3 to TRBJ2-2; 11 bases fit TRBD2. The CDR3 is 18 amino acids. V lost 0 bases and J lost 6; bases outside the gene matches: 9. Germline V lookup: CDR1 LGHNA, CDR2 YSLEER. The CDR3 sequence: CASSQDRGSGGAAGELFF. The CDR3 DNA follows: TGCGCCAGCAGCCAAGATCGGGGTAGCGGGGGGGCCGCCGGGGAGCTGTTTTTT.

The chain links TRBV6-1 to TRBJ1-6, with 8 positions matching TRBD1. The CDR3 sequence is 17 residues long. V gave up 4 bases and J gave up 3 bases; unmatched junction bases: 8. CDR1 and CDR2 from the germline V gene are MNHNS and SASEGT. The CDR3 bases are TGTGCCAGCAGTGTCGCCCCCGGGACAGGCTATAATTCACCCCTCCACTTT. Encoded protein: CASSVAPGTGYNSPLHF.